This T cell receptor (beta chain) was obtained from a study of blood T cell repertoires in COVID-19. In the study overall: Acute-phase and convalescent COVID-19 samples originated in the United States, Italy and Spain. Sources were T cells, B-cell-depleted T cells, or PBMCs; the material itself was cDNA or gDNA.

Patients of the Seattle cohort, enrolled during active infection, were followed longitudinally. Authors' methods: Quantification of nucleated cells was approximated via reference gene primer amplification. The assay was immunoSEQ multiplex PCR, and TCRdb's table has in-frame clones only and misses some. The V and J calls and the clone size are those of that table, but D and trimming were determined from the DNA. The sample yields some 200,000 clones, around four fifths seen once. The source is a woman at least 80 years old with COVID-19, enrolled during active disease. Sequenced sample: peripheral blood.

Here the CDR3 DNA reads TGTGCCAGCAGTGATGGGACTAGTAGGTACCAAGAGACCCAGTACTTC. Amino acids: CASSDGTSRYQETQYF. The chain has TRBV28 and TRBJ2-5, with 8 bases matching TRBD2. The V gene end was trimmed by 5 bases and the J gene end by 0 bases; junction bases not matched to a gene: 8. This CDR3 is 16 amino acids long. Germline CDR1 and CDR2: MDHEN and SYDVKM.